This T cell receptor beta chain emerged from a study of shared clonotypes between healthy human individuals. Trimming shortened V by 3 bases and J by 7 bases, and 9 bases separated the two germline ends. From germline, CDR1 is SGHTA and CDR2 FQGNSA. The CDR3 contains 13 residues. As processed by the authors: Junction-only sequences without quality scores came from ImmunoSEQ, so filtering differed. Measured with immunoSEQ multiplex PCR; TCRdb has only the in-frame clones, and not every one. That table gives V, J and clone size, and the DNA gave D and trimming. This repertoire shows some 1,100,000 clones, around 78% found once; its top ten account for 0.5% to 0.6%.

The chain links TRBV7-2 to TRBJ2-2; D uncertain. Sequencing was done on a sample of memory CD4+ T cells from PBMCs. Stated subset: CD45RA-negative fraction. This clonotype originated in a young man in good health. Some clones in this sample may be carry-over from other donors' samples. The CDR3: CASSFRPDGELFF. The CDR3 DNA is TGTGCCAGCAGCTTCCGACCCGACGGGGAGCTGTTTTTT.